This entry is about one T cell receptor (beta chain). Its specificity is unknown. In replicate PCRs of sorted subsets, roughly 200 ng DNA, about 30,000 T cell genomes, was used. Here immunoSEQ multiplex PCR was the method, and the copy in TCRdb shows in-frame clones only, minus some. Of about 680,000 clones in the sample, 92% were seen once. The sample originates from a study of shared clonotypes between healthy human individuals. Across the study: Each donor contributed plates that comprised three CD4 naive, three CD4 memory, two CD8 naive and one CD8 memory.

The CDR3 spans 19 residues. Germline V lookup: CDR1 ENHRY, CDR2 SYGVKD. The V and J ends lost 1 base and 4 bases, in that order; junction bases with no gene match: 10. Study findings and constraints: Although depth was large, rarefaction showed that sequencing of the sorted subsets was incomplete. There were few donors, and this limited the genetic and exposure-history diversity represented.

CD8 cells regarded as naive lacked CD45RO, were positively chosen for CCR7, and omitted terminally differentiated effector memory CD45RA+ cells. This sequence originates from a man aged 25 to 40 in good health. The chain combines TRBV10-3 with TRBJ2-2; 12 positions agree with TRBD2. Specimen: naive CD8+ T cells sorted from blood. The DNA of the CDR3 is TGTGCCATCAGTGAGTTTTCCTCGACTAGCGGGAGTGTCACCGGGGAGCTGTTTTTT. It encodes CAISEFSSTSGSVTGELFF.